Following are 11 T cell receptor beta chains from one sample sequenced in a study of T cells in localized non-small cell lung cancer (dated by TCRdb to the early 2020s). Library creation used the immunoSEQ multiplex PCR assay. The table was pulled from immuneACCESS by TCRdb, which kept in-frame rearrangements only. Such tables lose some clones; where checked, under half of the loss comes from unresolved V genes, and the rest has no known cause. This sample holds about 15,000 clones; around 81% were observed only once. Of the sample, roughly 3.7% is held by the ten largest clones. The sequencing used peripheral blood, collected before any cancer treatment. The receptors originated from a female donor older than 55 with stage I squamous cell lung carcinoma.

The chain joins TRBV5-1 to TRBJ2-2, with 8 bases matching TRBD1. V was pared by 0 bases and J by 6 bases, with 10 bases of the junction left unmatched. This CDR3 spans 17 amino acids. The V gene's germline CDR1 is SGHRS and CDR2 YFSETQ. CDR3 DNA: TGCGCCAGCAGCTTGGCCGCAGGGGGCGAGGAATCCGGGGAGCTGTTTTTT. As protein: CASSLAAGGEESGELFF.

The rearrangement joins TRBV11-2 to TRBJ1-3; D possibly corresponds to TRBD1 (5 bases). V lost 5 bases, J lost 0 bases, and 17 bases lay in between. The CDR3 covers 17 residues. Germline CDR1 reads SGHAT; CDR2 reads FQNNGV. CDR3 residues: CASSRLRVTDSGNTIYF. The CDR3 region has the DNA TGTGCCAGCAGCCGACTCAGGGTGACCGACTCTGGAAACACCATATATTTT.

This clone occurred a few times. V gene TRBV4-3 combines with J gene TRBJ1-1; a possible D gene is TRBD1 (5 bases). V dropped 0 bases and J dropped 5 bases, with 10 bases sitting between them. Germline assignment: CDR1 LGHNA and CDR2 YSLEER. The CDR3 length is 14 residues. This CDR3 reads CASSQDEWGTEAFF. The CDR3 coding sequence is TGCGCCAGCAGCCAAGATGAGTGGGGGACTGAAGCTTTCTTT.

Of note for this clone: Other nucleotide sequences from this sample produce the same CDR3. In nucleotides, the CDR3 is TGCGCCAGCAGCCAAGATCTCCAGGGGGTGAGGACTGAAGCTTTCTTT. This codes for CASSQDLQGVRTEAFF. J is TRBJ1-1 and V is TRBV4-3; the match to TRBD1 covers 7 bases. Trimming took 0 bases from V and 5 from J; bases not matched to a gene: 9. CDR1 LGHNA and CDR2 YSLEER come from the germline V gene. There are 16 residues in the CDR3.

The rearrangement joins TRBV6-5 to TRBJ1-2, with D maybe TRBD1 (6 bases). Germline values: CDR1 MNHEY, CDR2 SVGAGI. This CDR3 is built from 13 residues. The ends were cut back, 2 bases at V and 6 bases at J, with 10 bases in the middle. The CDR3 DNA is TGTGCCAGCAGTTACGGGGGGGCTGATGGCTACACCTTC. This sequence encodes CASSYGGADGYTF.

In DNA form, the CDR3 reads TGTGCCAGCAGCTTACAACCACCCCAACTCAACAATGAGCAGTTCTTC. Protein: CASSLQPPQLNNEQFF. The V call is TRBV7-2, the J call TRBJ2-1, with D unresolved. V was clipped by 2 bases and J by 5 bases, with 16 bases between them. The CDR3 loop spans 16 amino acids. Per the germline V gene, CDR1 is SGHTA and CDR2 is FQGNSA.

In its sample, this clone was seen once. The chain combines TRBV14 with TRBJ2-7; TRBD2 matches 11 bases. The J segment lost 7 bases and the V segment lost 0 bases, leaving 5 bases of the junction unmatched. CDR3 length: 15 amino acids. Germline loops: CDR1 SGHDN, CDR2 FVKESK. The CDR3 DNA reads as TGTGCCAGCAGCCAAGATCAACTAGCGGGGGAGGAGCAGTACTTC. It codes for CASSQDQLAGEEQYF.

V is TRBV5-1 and J is TRBJ2-5; D is possibly TRBD1 or TRBD2 (5 bases each). The CDR3 contains 16 residues. Germline values: CDR1 SGHRS, CDR2 YFSETQ. Trimming cost V 0 bases and J 0 bases, with 12 bases left between them. CDR3 sequence (DNA): TGCGCCAGCAGCTTGGGGACGGGACCGTACCAAGAGACCCAGTACTTC. Translating gives CASSLGTGPYQETQYF. Full variable domain (missing parts from reference TRBV5-1 and TRBJ2-5): KAGVTQTPRYLIKTRGQQVTLSCSPISGHRSVSWYQQTPGQGLQFLFEYFSETQRNKGNFPGRFSGRQFSNSRSEMNVSTLELGDSALYLCASSLGTGPYQETQYFGPGTRLLVL.

The J gene is TRBJ1-1, the V gene TRBV29-1; D remains ambiguous. Germline assignment: CDR1 SQVTM and CDR2 ANQGSEA. V lost 1 base to trimming and J lost 7 bases, with 10 bases between them. This CDR3 has 12 residues. The CDR3 nucleotides read TGCAGCGTTGAAGGAGGGAACCATGAAGCTTTCTTT. Amino acids: CSVEGGNHEAFF.

The chain has TRBV9 and TRBJ2-2; 9 nucleotides line up with TRBD1. Per germline, CDR1 SGDLS and CDR2 YYNGEE. The CDR3 covers 15 residues. V lost 5 bases, J lost 4 bases, and 6 bases stayed unmatched. CDR3 amino acids: CASRTGTGSTGELFF. In DNA form, the CDR3 reads TGTGCCAGCAGAACCGGGACAGGGTCCACCGGGGAGCTGTTTTTT.

The chain combines TRBV5-1 with TRBJ2-1; TRBD1 matches 8 bases. Losses at the gene ends were 4 bases for V and 6 bases for J; bases not matched to a gene: 6. There are 14 residues in the CDR3. CDR1 is SGHRS, CDR2 YFSETQ, per germline. This chain's CDR3 is CASSTGQGVNEQFF. CDR3 DNA: TGCGCCAGCAGCACTGGACAGGGAGTCAATGAGCAGTTCTTC.